This TCR beta chain derives from a study of T cells after yellow fever vaccination. Whole-study results and caveats: The study re-detected most primary-vaccination clones after the booster (96% CD4, around 90% CD8). CD4 and CD8 compartments shared a small share of clonotypes, likely from convergent recombination. A secondary response was less intense yet reached its peak sooner, at day 5 versus 15.

This clonotype came up many times. The antigen remains undetermined. In TCRdb, the 5' RACE reads were re-called with MiXCR into one record per CDR3 protein. The table lists 400,000 or so distinct CDR3 sequences, approximately 5.7% of them singletons. Trimming stripped 3 bases from V and 4 bases from J, with 7 bases between. Looked up from germline, CDR1 is LNHDA and CDR2 is SQIVND (reference sequence). This CDR3 comprises 14 residues. This rearrangement joins TRBV19 to TRBJ1-6; D is ambiguous. The starting material was PBMCs, obtained 5 days after the yellow fever booster vaccination. The receptor was isolated from a man between 25 and 39 years old who received the YFV17D yellow fever vaccine. The CDR3, as DNA: TGTGCCAGTAGTATCGGGCAATATAATTCACCCCTCCACTTT. It is translated as CASSIGQYNSPLHF.